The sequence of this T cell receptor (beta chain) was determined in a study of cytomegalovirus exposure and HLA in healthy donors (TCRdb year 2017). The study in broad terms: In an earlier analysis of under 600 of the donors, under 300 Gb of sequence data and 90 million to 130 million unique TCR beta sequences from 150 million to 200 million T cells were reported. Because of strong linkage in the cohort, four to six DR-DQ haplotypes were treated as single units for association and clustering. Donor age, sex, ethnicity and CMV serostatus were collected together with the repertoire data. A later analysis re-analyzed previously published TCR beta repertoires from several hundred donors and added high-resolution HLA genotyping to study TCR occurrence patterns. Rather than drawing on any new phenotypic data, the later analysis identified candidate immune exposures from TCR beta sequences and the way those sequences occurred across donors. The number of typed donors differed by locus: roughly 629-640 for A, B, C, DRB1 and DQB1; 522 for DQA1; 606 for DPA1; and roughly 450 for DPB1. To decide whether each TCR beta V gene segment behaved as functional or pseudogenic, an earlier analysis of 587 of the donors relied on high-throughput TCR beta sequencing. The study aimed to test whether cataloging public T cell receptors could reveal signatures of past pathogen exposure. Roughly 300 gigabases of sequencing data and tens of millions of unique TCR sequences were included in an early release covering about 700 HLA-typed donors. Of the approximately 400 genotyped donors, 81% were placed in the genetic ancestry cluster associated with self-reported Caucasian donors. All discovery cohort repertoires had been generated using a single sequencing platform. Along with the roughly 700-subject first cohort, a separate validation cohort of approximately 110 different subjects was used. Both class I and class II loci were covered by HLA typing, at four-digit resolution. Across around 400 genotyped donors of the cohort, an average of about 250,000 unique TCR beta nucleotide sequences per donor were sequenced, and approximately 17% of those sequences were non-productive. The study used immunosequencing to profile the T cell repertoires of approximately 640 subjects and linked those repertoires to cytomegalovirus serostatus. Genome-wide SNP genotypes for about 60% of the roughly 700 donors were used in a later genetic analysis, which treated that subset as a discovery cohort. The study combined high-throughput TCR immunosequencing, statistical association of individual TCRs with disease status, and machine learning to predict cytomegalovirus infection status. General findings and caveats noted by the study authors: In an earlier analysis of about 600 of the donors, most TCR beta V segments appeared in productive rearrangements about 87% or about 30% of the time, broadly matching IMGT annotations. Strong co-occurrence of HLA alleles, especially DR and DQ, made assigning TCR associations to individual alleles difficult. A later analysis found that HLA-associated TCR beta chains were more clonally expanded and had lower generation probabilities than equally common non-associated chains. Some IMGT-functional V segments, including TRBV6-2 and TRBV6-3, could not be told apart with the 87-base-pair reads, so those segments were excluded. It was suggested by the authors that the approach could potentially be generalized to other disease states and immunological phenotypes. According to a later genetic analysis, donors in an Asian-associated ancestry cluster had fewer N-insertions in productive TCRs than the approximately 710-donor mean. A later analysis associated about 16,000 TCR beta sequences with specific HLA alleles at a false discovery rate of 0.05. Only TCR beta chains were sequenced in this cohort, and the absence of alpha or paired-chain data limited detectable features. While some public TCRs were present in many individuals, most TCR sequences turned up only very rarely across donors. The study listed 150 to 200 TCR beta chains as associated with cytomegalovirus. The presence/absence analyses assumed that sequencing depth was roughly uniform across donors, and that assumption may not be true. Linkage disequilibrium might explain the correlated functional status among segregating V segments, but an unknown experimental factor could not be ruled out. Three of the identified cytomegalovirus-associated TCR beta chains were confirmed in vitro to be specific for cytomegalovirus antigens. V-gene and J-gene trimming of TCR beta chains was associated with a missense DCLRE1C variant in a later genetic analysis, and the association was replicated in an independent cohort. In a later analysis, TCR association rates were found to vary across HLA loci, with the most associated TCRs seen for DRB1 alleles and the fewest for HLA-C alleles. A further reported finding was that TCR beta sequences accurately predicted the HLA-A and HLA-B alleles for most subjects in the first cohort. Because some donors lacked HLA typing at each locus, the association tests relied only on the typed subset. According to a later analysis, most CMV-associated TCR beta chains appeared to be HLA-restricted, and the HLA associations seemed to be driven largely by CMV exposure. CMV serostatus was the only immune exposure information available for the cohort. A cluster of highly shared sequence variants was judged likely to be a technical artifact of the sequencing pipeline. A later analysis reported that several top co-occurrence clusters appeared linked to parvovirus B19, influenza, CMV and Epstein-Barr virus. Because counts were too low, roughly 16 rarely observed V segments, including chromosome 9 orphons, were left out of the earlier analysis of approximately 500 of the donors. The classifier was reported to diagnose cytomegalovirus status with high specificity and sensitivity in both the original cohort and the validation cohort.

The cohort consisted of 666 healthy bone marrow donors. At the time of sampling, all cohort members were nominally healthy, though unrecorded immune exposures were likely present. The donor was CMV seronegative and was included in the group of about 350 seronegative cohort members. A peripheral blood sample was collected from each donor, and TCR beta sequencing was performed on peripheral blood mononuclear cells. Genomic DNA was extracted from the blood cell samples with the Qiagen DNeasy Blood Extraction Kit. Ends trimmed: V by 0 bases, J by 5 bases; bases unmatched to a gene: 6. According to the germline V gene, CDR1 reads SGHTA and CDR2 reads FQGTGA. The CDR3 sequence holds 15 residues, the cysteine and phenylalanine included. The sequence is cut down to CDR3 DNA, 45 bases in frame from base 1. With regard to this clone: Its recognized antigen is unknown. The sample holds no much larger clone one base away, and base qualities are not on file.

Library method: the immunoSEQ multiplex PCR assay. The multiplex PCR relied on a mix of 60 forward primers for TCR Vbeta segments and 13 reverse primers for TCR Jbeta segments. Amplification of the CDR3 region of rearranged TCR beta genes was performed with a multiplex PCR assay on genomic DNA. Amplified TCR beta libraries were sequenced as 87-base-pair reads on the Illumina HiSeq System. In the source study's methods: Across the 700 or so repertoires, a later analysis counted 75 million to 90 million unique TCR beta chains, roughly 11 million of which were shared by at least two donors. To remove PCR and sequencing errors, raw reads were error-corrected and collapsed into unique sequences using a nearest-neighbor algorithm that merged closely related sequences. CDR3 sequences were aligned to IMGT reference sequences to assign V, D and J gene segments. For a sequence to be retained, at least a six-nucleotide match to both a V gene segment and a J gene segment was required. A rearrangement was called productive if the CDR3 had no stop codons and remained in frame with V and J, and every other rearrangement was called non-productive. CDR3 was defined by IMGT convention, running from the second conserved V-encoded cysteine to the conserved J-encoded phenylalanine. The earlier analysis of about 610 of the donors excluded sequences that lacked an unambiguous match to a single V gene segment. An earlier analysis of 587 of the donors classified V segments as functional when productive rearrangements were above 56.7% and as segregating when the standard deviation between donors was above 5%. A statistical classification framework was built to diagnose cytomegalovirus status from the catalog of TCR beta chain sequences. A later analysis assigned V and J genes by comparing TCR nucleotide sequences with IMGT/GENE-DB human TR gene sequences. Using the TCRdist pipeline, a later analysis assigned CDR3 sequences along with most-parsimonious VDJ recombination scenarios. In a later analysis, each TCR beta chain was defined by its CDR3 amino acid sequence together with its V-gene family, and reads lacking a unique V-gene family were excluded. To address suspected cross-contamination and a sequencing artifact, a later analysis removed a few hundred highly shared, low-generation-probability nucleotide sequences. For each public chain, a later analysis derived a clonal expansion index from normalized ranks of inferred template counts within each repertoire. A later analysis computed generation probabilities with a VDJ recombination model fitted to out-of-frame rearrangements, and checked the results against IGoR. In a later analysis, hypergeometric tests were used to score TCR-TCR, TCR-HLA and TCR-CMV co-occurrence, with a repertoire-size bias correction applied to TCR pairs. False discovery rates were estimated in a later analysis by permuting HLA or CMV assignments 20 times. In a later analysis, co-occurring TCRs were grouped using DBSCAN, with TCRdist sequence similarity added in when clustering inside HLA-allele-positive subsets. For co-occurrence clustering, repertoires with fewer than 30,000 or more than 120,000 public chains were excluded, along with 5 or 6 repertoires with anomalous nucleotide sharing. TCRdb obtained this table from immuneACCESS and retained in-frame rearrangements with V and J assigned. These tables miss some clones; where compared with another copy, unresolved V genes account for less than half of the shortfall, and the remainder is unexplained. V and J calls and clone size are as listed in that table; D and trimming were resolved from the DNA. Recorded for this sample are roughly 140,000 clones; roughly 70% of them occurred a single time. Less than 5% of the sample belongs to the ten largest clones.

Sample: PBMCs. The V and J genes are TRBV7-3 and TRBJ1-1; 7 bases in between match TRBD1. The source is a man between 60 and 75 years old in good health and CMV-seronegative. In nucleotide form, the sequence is TGTGCCAGCAGCTTAACCCGACAGGGAAGAACTGAAGCTTTCTTT. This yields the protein CASSLTRQGRTEAFF. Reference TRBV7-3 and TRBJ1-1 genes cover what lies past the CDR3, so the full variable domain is GAGVSQTPSNKVTEKGKYVELRCDPISGHTALYWYRQSLGQGPEFLIYFQGTGAADDSGLPNDRFFAVRPEGSVSTLKIQRTERGDSAVYLCASSLTRQGRTEAFFGQGTRLTVV.